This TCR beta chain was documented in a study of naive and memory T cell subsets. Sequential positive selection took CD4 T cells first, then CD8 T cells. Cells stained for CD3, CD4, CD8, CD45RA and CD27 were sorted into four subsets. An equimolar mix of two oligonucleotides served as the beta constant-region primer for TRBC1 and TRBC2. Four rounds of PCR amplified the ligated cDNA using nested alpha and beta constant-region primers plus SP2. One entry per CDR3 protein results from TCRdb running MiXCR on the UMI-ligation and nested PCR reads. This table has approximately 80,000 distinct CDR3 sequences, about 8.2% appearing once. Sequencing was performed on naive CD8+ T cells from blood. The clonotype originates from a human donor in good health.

This chain's CDR3 is CATTARWTEAFF. The DNA of the CDR3 is TGTGCCACCACGGCGAGGTGGACTGAAGCTTTCTTT. This chain joins TRBV6-6 and TRBJ1-1; no reliable D call. V was trimmed by 10 bases and J by 5 bases, leaving 14 bases between them. Germline values: CDR1 MNHNY, CDR2 SVGAGI (reference sequence). The CDR3 has 12 amino acids.